Listed below are T cell receptor beta chains from one sample, sequenced in a study of blood T cell repertoires in COVID-19. The repertoire was sequenced with immunoSEQ multiplex PCR; TCRdb's copy has only in-frame clones and lacks some. The repertoire consists of about 170,000 clones, with 70% to 85% occurring once and the leading ten covering under 9%. The sample comprised peripheral blood. The source of these receptors is a woman aged 40 to 50 with COVID-19, enrolled during active disease. The CDR3 runs from the conserved cysteine through the conserved F or W. D genes are given only for firm matches. Clone size is shown for a subset of rows, as once, few, many or a class of expanded clone.

d_gene: TRBD2; v_gene: TRBV9; abundance: .; j_gene: TRBJ2-3; CDR3nt: TGTGCCAGCAGCGTCCGGGACTACAGCACAGATACGCAGTATTTT; CDR3aa: CASSVRDYSTDTQYF
d_gene: TRBD1; v_gene: TRBV3-1/TRBV3-2; abundance: .; j_gene: TRBJ1-2; CDR3nt: TGTGCCAGCAGCTACCTCCCTGGACAGGGGTCCCCTATACGGTATGGCTACACCTTC; CDR3aa: CASSYLPGQGSPIRYGYTF
d_gene: .; v_gene: TRBV7-2; abundance: .; j_gene: TRBJ1-5; CDR3nt: TGTGCCAGCAGCATTAGAGGCAATCAGCCCCAGCATTTT; CDR3aa: CASSIRGNQPQHF
d_gene: .; v_gene: TRBV19; abundance: .; j_gene: TRBJ2-1; CDR3nt: TGTGCCAGTGGGGCGACGTCTAACAATGAGCAGTTCTTC; CDR3aa: CASGATSNNEQFF
d_gene: TRBD2; v_gene: TRBV7-9; abundance: .; j_gene: TRBJ2-3; CDR3nt: TGTGCCAGCAGCTCCCTAGCGGGGGAGGATACGCAGTATTTT; CDR3aa: CASSSLAGEDTQYF
d_gene: TRBD1; v_gene: TRBV12-3/TRBV12-4; abundance: .; j_gene: TRBJ1-2; CDR3nt: TGTGCCAGCAGTGTCCAGGGGGGCTATGGCTACACCTTC; CDR3aa: CASSVQGGYGYTF
d_gene: .; v_gene: TRBV18; abundance: .; j_gene: TRBJ2-5; CDR3nt: TGTGCCAGCTCACTCTCCCAGGGGGACTCGGAGACCCAGTACTTC; CDR3aa: CASSLSQGDSETQYF
d_gene: .; v_gene: TRBV2; abundance: .; j_gene: TRBJ2-1; CDR3nt: TGTGCCAGCAGAGGACAGCCTGAGCAGTTCTTC; CDR3aa: CASRGQPEQFF
d_gene: TRBD2; v_gene: TRBV6-5; abundance: once; j_gene: TRBJ2-3; CDR3nt: TGTGCCAGCAGTATGCTAGCGGGAGAGCCAGATACGCAGTATTTT; CDR3aa: CASSMLAGEPDTQYF
d_gene: .; v_gene: TRBV12-3/TRBV12-4; abundance: many; j_gene: TRBJ1-1; CDR3nt: TGTGCCAGCCTCGGGCGGCGGGGAACTGAAGCTTTCTTT; CDR3aa: CASLGRRGTEAFF
d_gene: TRBD2; v_gene: TRBV5-1; abundance: once; j_gene: TRBJ2-3; CDR3nt: TGCGCCAGCAGCTTGGCCGGGGGACTAGCGGGATTCACAGATACGCAGTATTTT; CDR3aa: CASSLAGGLAGFTDTQYF
d_gene: .; v_gene: TRBV9; abundance: .; j_gene: TRBJ1-6; CDR3nt: TGTGCCAGCAGCGTGGACAGCTGGAATTCACCCCTCCACTTT; CDR3aa: CASSVDSWNSPLHF
d_gene: .; v_gene: TRBV27; abundance: .; j_gene: TRBJ2-2; CDR3nt: TGTGCCATCTCTGACTACAACACCGGGGAGCTGTTTTTT; CDR3aa: CAISDYNTGELFF
d_gene: .; v_gene: TRBV29-1; abundance: .; j_gene: TRBJ1-1; CDR3nt: TGCAGCGCCCCGGGGTCCTCACGAGTAGACACTGAAGCTTTCTTT; CDR3aa: CSAPGSSRVDTEAFF
d_gene: TRBD1; v_gene: TRBV18; abundance: once; j_gene: TRBJ1-2; CDR3nt: TGTGCCAGCTCACTCGGACAGGGGCGCCTCTATGGCTACACCTTC; CDR3aa: CASSLGQGRLYGYTF
d_gene: TRBD1; v_gene: TRBV6-6; abundance: .; j_gene: TRBJ1-5; CDR3nt: TGTGCCAGCAGTTACTCTGGGGGGACAGGGAATCAGCCCCAGCATTTT; CDR3aa: CASSYSGGTGNQPQHF
d_gene: TRBD1; v_gene: TRBV5-8; abundance: .; j_gene: TRBJ1-4; CDR3nt: TGTGCCAGCAGCGTAACCAGGGGGCCCCTCGCTAATGAAAAACTGTTTTTT; CDR3aa: CASSVTRGPLANEKLFF
d_gene: TRBD1; v_gene: TRBV2; abundance: .; j_gene: TRBJ1-2; CDR3nt: TGTGCCAGCAGCCCACGACGGCCCCGACAGGGAGAGGGCTATGGCTACACCTTC; CDR3aa: CASSPRRPRQGEGYGYTF
d_gene: .; v_gene: TRBV29-1; abundance: .; j_gene: TRBJ1-1; CDR3nt: TGCAGCGTAGGACATCGGAACACTGAAGCTTTCTTT; CDR3aa: CSVGHRNTEAFF
d_gene: TRBD2; v_gene: TRBV6-5; abundance: few; j_gene: TRBJ2-1; CDR3nt: TGTGCCAGCATTCTTAGCGGGGGGGCCTCGAATGAGCAGTTCTTC; CDR3aa: CASILSGGASNEQFF
d_gene: .; v_gene: TRBV12-3/TRBV12-4; abundance: .; j_gene: TRBJ1-1; CDR3nt: TGTGCCAGCAGTTTAGCGCGCACAGCTGAAGCTTTCTTT; CDR3aa: CASSLARTAEAFF
d_gene: TRBD2; v_gene: TRBV6-1; abundance: .; j_gene: TRBJ2-3; CDR3nt: TGTGCCAGCAGTGAAGTAGGAGTGGTAGCGGGAGGGGAAGATACGCAGTATTTT; CDR3aa: CASSEVGVVAGGEDTQYF
d_gene: .; v_gene: TRBV29-1; abundance: .; j_gene: TRBJ2-1; CDR3nt: TGCAGCGTTCTACTAGTTTTCGATGAGCAGTTCTTC; CDR3aa: CSVLLVFDEQFF
d_gene: TRBD1; v_gene: TRBV7-3; abundance: .; j_gene: TRBJ1-1; CDR3nt: TGTGCCAGCAGCTTACGGGACAGCCGTGAAGCTTTCTTT; CDR3aa: CASSLRDSREAFF
d_gene: TRBD1; v_gene: TRBV3-1/TRBV3-2; abundance: .; j_gene: TRBJ1-6; CDR3nt: TGTGCCAGCAGCCACAGGACAGGGTGGTCACCCCTCCACTTT; CDR3aa: CASSHRTGWSPLHF
d_gene: .; v_gene: TRBV2; abundance: .; j_gene: TRBJ2-1; CDR3nt: TGTGCCAGCAGGTTAGCGCCGGTAAGCTCCTACAATGAGCAGTTCTTC; CDR3aa: CASRLAPVSSYNEQFF
d_gene: TRBD2; v_gene: TRBV9; abundance: .; j_gene: TRBJ2-1; CDR3nt: TGTGCCAGCAGCGTAAAGCGGGGGGGCCCCAATGAGCAGTTCTTC; CDR3aa: CASSVKRGGPNEQFF
d_gene: .; v_gene: TRBV10-3; abundance: .; j_gene: TRBJ2-5; CDR3nt: TGTGCCAGCGGGCTTCCGACACAAGAGACCCAGTACTTC; CDR3aa: CASGLPTQETQYF
d_gene: TRBD1; v_gene: TRBV29-1; abundance: .; j_gene: TRBJ1-1; CDR3nt: TGCAGCGTCAAGAGAACAGGGGGTATCACTGAAGCTTTCTTT; CDR3aa: CSVKRTGGITEAFF
d_gene: .; v_gene: TRBV2; abundance: .; j_gene: TRBJ2-1; CDR3nt: TGTGCCAGCAGTGGGGAGCTCGACAATGAGCAGTTCTTC; CDR3aa: CASSGELDNEQFF
d_gene: TRBD2; v_gene: TRBV6-5; abundance: .; j_gene: TRBJ2-3; CDR3nt: TGTGCCAGCAGTTTTACTAGCGGGAAAGATACGCAGTATTTT; CDR3aa: CASSFTSGKDTQYF
d_gene: .; v_gene: TRBV2; abundance: .; j_gene: TRBJ2-1; CDR3nt: TGTGCCAGCAGTCCTGGCTCCGGGAATGAGCAGTTCTTC; CDR3aa: CASSPGSGNEQFF
d_gene: TRBD1; v_gene: TRBV7-9; abundance: .; j_gene: TRBJ2-5; CDR3nt: TGTGCCAGCAGCTTCCCACCACCGGGACAGGGGGACCAAGAGACCCAGTACTTC; CDR3aa: CASSFPPPGQGDQETQYF
d_gene: .; v_gene: TRBV2; abundance: .; j_gene: TRBJ2-3; CDR3nt: TGTGCCAGCGTCCGAGGCGTTCGAGGGTCAGATACGCAGTATTTT; CDR3aa: CASVRGVRGSDTQYF
d_gene: TRBD1; v_gene: TRBV9; abundance: few; j_gene: TRBJ1-1; CDR3nt: TGTGCCAGCACCAAAGGGGGCGATTTGGGCACTGAAGCTTTCTTT; CDR3aa: CASTKGGDLGTEAFF
d_gene: .; v_gene: TRBV21-1; abundance: .; j_gene: TRBJ1-6; CDR3nt: TGTGCCACCAAAGGGAGTTCACCCCTCCACTTT; CDR3aa: CATKGSSPLHF
d_gene: .; v_gene: TRBV7-3; abundance: .; j_gene: TRBJ1-2; CDR3nt: TGTGCCAGCAGCTTAACAGGACTTTCCAACTATGGCTACACCTTC; CDR3aa: CASSLTGLSNYGYTF
d_gene: .; v_gene: TRBV7-9; abundance: few; j_gene: TRBJ2-5; CDR3nt: TGTGCCAGCAGCTTATTGGATAGCATAAAACGCGAAGAGACCCAGTACTTC; CDR3aa: CASSLLDSIKREETQYF
d_gene: TRBD2; v_gene: TRBV19; abundance: .; j_gene: TRBJ2-5; CDR3nt: TGTGCCAGTACCCAGACTAGCCTAACACAAGAGACCCAGTACTTC; CDR3aa: CASTQTSLTQETQYF
d_gene: .; v_gene: TRBV7-6; abundance: few; j_gene: TRBJ1-1; CDR3nt: TGTGCCAGCAGCTCCAACACGGAGACTGAAGCTTTCTTT; CDR3aa: CASSSNTETEAFF